This entry concerns a single T cell receptor beta chain. What it binds is not known. Sequenced by immunoSEQ multiplex PCR; TCRdb stores in-frame clones only, minus some. Counted here are tens of thousands of clones, about three quarters occurring once; the ten biggest clones make up roughly 9.4%. This sample was taken from a study of PD-1 blockade in classical Hodgkin lymphoma. Study outcomes and limitations: It was reported that newly diagnosed patients had less baseline TCR diversity than healthy donors. It was CD4+ TCR diversity, not CD8+, that rose significantly by C4D1.

As to time point: cycle 4 day 1 (C4D1), after more than five weeks of nivolumab. Every one of the patients relapsed after autologous stem cell transplantation (brentuximab vedotin exposure was variable). The V segment lost 2 bases and the J segment 6 bases; nucleotides outside the gene matches: 8. From germline, CDR1 is MDHEN and CDR2 SYDVKM. This CDR3 is 17 amino acids long. The rearrangement uses TRBV28 and TRBJ2-2, with 11 bases aligning to TRBD1. This TCR was recovered from a human donor with classical Hodgkin lymphoma. The source was peripheral blood mononuclear cells (PBMCs), collected before the fourth cycle of nivolumab. The CDR3 region is CASSLLSGQGVPGELFF. The CDR3 DNA is TGTGCCAGCAGTTTACTATCGGGACAGGGGGTTCCCGGGGAGCTGTTTTTT.